Below, 21 T cell receptor beta chains from the same sample are listed, as sequenced in a study of tumor-infiltrating lymphocytes in primary liver carcinoma. The researchers obtained blood RNA from unsorted whole blood and also extracted germline DNA. Using a constant-region primer together with ProtoScript II reverse transcriptase, TCR beta cDNA was made from about 490 ng of total RNA. Library construction for TCR beta comprised three nested multiplex PCR rounds performed with slightly modified ARM-PCR. Primers for the first two PCR rounds were TRBV1-TRBV30 forward primers and a C-beta reverse primer (around 10 cycles per round). TCRdb independently ran MiXCR on the multiplex PCR reads; one entry per CDR3 protein. The sample has about 320,000 distinct CDR3 sequences; 50% to 75% are singletons. The material sequenced was peripheral blood. These receptors were taken from a woman in her 30s with primary liver carcinoma and hepatitis B virus infection.

Worth noting for this clonotype: Since the CDR3 does not end with the conserved phenylalanine or tryptophan, this likely comes from a read error. This chain joins TRBV29-1 and TRBJ2-4; possible D gene TRBD1, 6 bases. This CDR3 is built from 11 residues. In germline, CDR1 is SQVTM, CDR2 ANQGSEA. The CDR3 is CSIEQGYIQYL. The CDR3 DNA reads TGCAGCATTGAACAGGGATACATTCAGTACCTC.

This clonotype occurred a few times. J is TRBJ1-2 and V is TRBV7-9; no firm D call. The CDR3 covers 13 residues. Germline V CDR1 and CDR2: SEHNR, FQNEAQ (reference sequence). The V end lost 1 base, the J end lost 6 bases, and 9 bases lay between the germline ends. In DNA form, the CDR3 reads TGTGCCAGCAGCTTAGATCACGGAGATGGCTACACCTTC. Its protein is CASSLDHGDGYTF.

The gene calls are TRBV7-8 and TRBJ2-3, with TRBD2 as a possible D gene (5 bases). V shed 5 bases and J shed 0 bases, with 15 bases lying between them. The CDR3 is made up of 16 amino acids. Looked up from germline, CDR1 is SGHVS and CDR2 is FQNEAQ. The CDR3 coding sequence is TGTGCCAGCAGCCAAAGAGGGCTACTTAGCACAGATACGCAGTATTTT. Protein sequence: CASSQRGLLSTDTQYF.

With respect to this clonotype: A much larger clone is a single base away; this may be a read error. This chain uses TRBV6-1 with TRBJ2-1; TRBD1 is a possible D gene (7 bases). This CDR3 has 13 amino acids. Germline loops: CDR1 MNHNS, CDR2 SASEGT. CDR3 DNA: TGTGTCAGCAAACAGGGGAGGAACAATGAGCAGTTCTTC. Its protein is CVSKQGRNNEQFF.

V is TRBV27 and J is TRBJ1-5, with D hard to call. Deletions cut 3 bases from V and 4 bases from J, with 7 bases between. This CDR3 has 13 residues. Germline-derived CDR1 and CDR2 are MNHEY and SMNVEV (reference sequence). CDR3 bases: TGTGCCAGCAGTTTCCAAGGTAATCAGCCCCAGCATTTT. This gives the protein CASSFQGNQPQHF.

Concerning this clonotype itself: The junction departs from germline at one end; a sequencing error may be responsible. The chain couples TRBV29-1 to TRBJ2-2; D tentatively fits TRBD1 or TRBD2 (5 bases each). Per germline, CDR1 SQVTM and CDR2 ANQGSEA. The CDR3 totals 12 residues. The CDR3 DNA reads as TGCAGCGCCGGGGCAAACGCCGGGGAACTGTTTTTT. Amino acids: CSAGANAGELFF.

The V gene is TRBV29-1, the J gene TRBJ2-3; 8 bases agree with TRBD1. The CDR3 covers 14 residues. The germline CDR1 and CDR2 sequences are SQVTM and ANQGSEA. The ends lost 1 base at V and 2 bases at J; junction bases unmatched: 2. CDR3 sequence (DNA): TGCAGCGTTGAAGGGACAGGGCCCACAGATACGCAGTATTTT. Its translation is CSVEGTGPTDTQYF.

This clonotype was counted once. At one end, the junction sequence differs from germline, possibly due to a read error. The chain combines TRBV7-8 with TRBJ1-1; possibly TRBD1 for D (6 bases). The CDR3 contains 16 residues. Germline V gene lookup returns CDR1 SGHVS and CDR2 FQNEAQ. CDR3 loop: CASSLGRTAMNTGAFF. DNA of the CDR3: TGTGCCAGCAGCTTAGGGAGGACAGCTATGAACACTGGAGCTTTCTTT.

With respect to this clonotype: A clone one base away is much larger, so this may be a read error. CDR3 in amino acids: CASSDHRTRGNEQFF. CDR3 sequence (DNA): TGTGCCAGCAGTGACCACAGGACTAGAGGTAATGAGCAGTTCTTC. J is TRBJ2-1 and V is TRBV6-2 or TRBV6-3; 7 bases match TRBD2. The CDR3 has 15 amino acids. The V gene end was trimmed by 5 bases and the J gene end by 7 bases; junction bases not matched to a gene: 11. In germline, CDR1 is MNHEY, CDR2 SVGEGT.

The rearrangement links TRBV28 to TRBJ1-3; D gene unclear. Trimming stripped 10 bases from V and 3 bases from J, with 16 bases between. Germline V CDR1 and CDR2: MDHEN, SYDVKM. The length of the CDR3 is 14 residues. CDR3 coding DNA: TGTGCCACCAGGCAAGGGCAGGTTGGAAACACCATATATTTT. It is translated as CATRQGQVGNTIYF.

This clonotype was counted ten times or more. The J gene is TRBJ2-5, the V gene TRBV11-3; 13 positions match TRBD2. Germline V gene lookup returns CDR1 SGHNT and CDR2 YENEEA. The CDR3 has 16 amino acids. V gave up 3 bases and J gave up 0 bases; unmatched junction bases: 1. The chain's CDR3 is CASSLGTSGNQETQYF. CDR3 in DNA: TGTGCCAGCAGCTTGGGGACTAGCGGGAACCAAGAGACCCAGTACTTC.

This clonotype showed up just a few times. The chain combines TRBV5-1 with TRBJ2-1; 7 bases fit TRBD2. The junction had 15 bases not matched to a gene; V was cut back by 6 bases and J by 9 bases. The CDR3 consists of 15 residues. Germline values: CDR1 SGHRS, CDR2 YFSETQ. The CDR3 loop is CASTLGGGPKREQFF. CDR3 sequence (DNA): TGCGCCAGCACCCTTGGGGGAGGGCCGAAACGTGAGCAGTTCTTC.

Note on this clonotype: At one of its ends the junction is not consistent with the germline gene, which may arise from a read error. The CDR3 sequence is CAISDYGEIQYF. CDR3 DNA sequence: TGTGCCATCAGTGATTACGGGGAGATCCAGTACTTC. The chain combines TRBV10-3 with TRBJ2-5; maybe TRBD2 (5 bases). The CDR3 extends over 12 amino acids. Germline CDR1 ENHRY, CDR2 SYGVKD.

About this clonotype: Relative to the germline gene, one junction end is altered; a read error may explain this. The rearrangement joins TRBV24-1 to TRBJ2-1, with a possible D match to TRBD2 (6 bases). The CDR3 is 16 residues long. The V gene's germline CDR1 is KGHDR and CDR2 SFDVKD. The CDR3 nucleotides read TGTGCCGCCAGTGATCCGGCGGGAAAATCCTACAATGAGCAGTTCTTC. As protein: CAASDPAGKSYNEQFF.

On this clonotype itself: The junction differs from germline at one of its ends, possibly a read error. V usage is TRBV30 and J usage is TRBJ1-5; 9 nucleotides line up with TRBD1. This CDR3 is built from 14 residues. Germline V gene lookup returns CDR1 GTSNPN and CDR2 SVGIG (reference sequence). CDR3 DNA sequence: TGTGCTTGGAGCGGGACAGGGAACAATCAGCCCCAGCATTTT. Its protein product is CAWSGTGNNQPQHF.

This clonotype has at least ten counts. The V and J genes are TRBV11-2 and TRBJ2-7; weak D call: TRBD1 (7 bases). With 5 bases removed from V and 1 base from J, the gap between germline ends came to 15 bases. This CDR3 is built from 15 residues. Germline V gives CDR1 SGHAT, CDR2 FQNNGV. In DNA form, the CDR3 reads TGTGCCAGCAGCAATAGACAGGGAGGTTCCTACGAGCAGTACTTC. The encoded protein is CASSNRQGGSYEQYF. The variable domain in full, completed from reference TRBV11-2 and TRBJ2-7, reads EAGVAQSPRYKIIEKRQSVAFWCNPISGHATLYWYQQILGQGPKLLIQFQNNGVVDDSQLPKDRFSAERLKGVDSTLKIQPAKLEDSAVYLCASSNRQGGSYEQYFGPGTRLTVT.

This chain joins TRBV10-3 and TRBJ2-7; TRBD2 matches at 8 bases. This CDR3 comprises 11 residues. After removal of 4 bases from V and 11 bases from J, the junction contained 4 bases not matched to a gene. In germline, CDR1 is ENHRY, CDR2 SYGVKD. CDR3 loop: CAISGGTSEYF. CDR3 nucleotide sequence: TGTGCCATCAGTGGAGGGACTAGTGAGTACTTC.

This clonotype was counted once. A much larger clone sits a single nucleotide away, making a read error possible. Here the CDR3 reads CSVTREIYEQYF. CDR3 DNA sequence: TGCAGCGTTACGCGAGAGATCTACGAGCAGTACTTC. The V call is TRBV29-1, the J call TRBJ2-7, with D hard to call. This CDR3 contains 12 residues. The ends were cut back, 5 bases at V and 3 bases at J, with 11 bases in the middle. Germline CDR1 reads SQVTM; CDR2 reads ANQGSEA.

The chain recombines TRBV7-8 with TRBJ2-1; possible D gene TRBD2, 6 bases. The CDR3 is made up of 15 amino acids. The V gene lost 5 bases and the J gene lost 4 bases, with 15 bases spanning the gap. CDR1 SGHVS and CDR2 FQNEAQ come from the germline V gene. The CDR3 is CASSEFGGRYNEQFF. CDR3 sequence (DNA): TGTGCCAGCAGCGAGTTCGGGGGACGGTACAATGAGCAGTTCTTC.

A remark on this clonotype: Just one base apart from a much larger clone, this may be a read error. V and J are TRBV10-3 and TRBJ2-7; D perhaps matches TRBD2 (5 bases). Germline CDR1 and CDR2: ENHRY and SYGVKD. The CDR3 has 14 amino acids. CDR3 region: CPIRRLADSYEQYF. In DNA, the CDR3 is TGTCCCATCAGAAGGCTAGCTGATTCCTACGAGCAGTACTTC.

On this clonotype itself: Likely a read error: the CDR3 ends without its conserved phenylalanine or tryptophan. CDR3 in amino acids: CASSGRGLSGSGEQFL. The CDR3 DNA follows: TGTGCCAGCAGTGGGCGGGGGCTTAGCGGGAGCGGAGAGCAGTTCCTC. J is TRBJ2-1 and V is TRBV6-6; TRBD2 agrees at 9 bases. Germline lookup yields CDR1 MNHNY and CDR2 SVGAGI (reference sequence). The CDR3 runs to 16 residues. The junction had 15 bases not matched to a gene; V was cut back by 5 bases and J by 10 bases.